What follows describes a single T cell receptor (beta chain). The antigen remains undetermined. These data come from a study of OX40 agonist ivuxolimab in advanced cancers. Study-wide context: Hepatocellular carcinoma, melanoma, renal cell or head and neck cancer was diagnosed in the dose-escalation patients. From 23 to 79 years was the age range, with a mean of 60 years, and roughly 83% were male.

The table came from immunoSEQ multiplex PCR; TCRdb's copy has only in-frame clones and leaves some out. The repertoire holds some 98,000 clones, about 91% seen once, with 0.31% in the top ten. Regarding the study as a whole: Clonal expansion by week 6 occurred in CD4+ and CD8+ blood T cells (at 0.1 to 3.0 mg/kg).

V dropped 3 bases and J dropped 3 bases, with 12 bases sitting between them. There are 14 residues in the CDR3. CDR1 is MDHEN and CDR2 is SYDVKM in the germline V gene. Enrollment shut out patients with autoimmune disease history or systemic immunosuppression. The origin of this receptor is an adult with an advanced solid tumor such as melanoma, head and neck, liver or kidney cancer. This chain links TRBV28 with TRBJ2-7; tentatively, D is TRBD1 (6 bases). The sequences come from CD4+ or CD8+ T cells sorted from blood, collected in a trial of the OX40 agonist ivuxolimab. CDR3 region: CASSLGNRVYEQYF. Here the CDR3 DNA reads TGTGCCAGCAGTTTGGGCAACAGGGTCTACGAGCAGTACTTC. The full variable domain, in which reference TRBV28 and TRBJ2-7 provide the parts outside the CDR3, is DVKVTQSSRYLVKRTGEKVFLECVQDMDHENMFWYRQDPGLGLRLIYFSYDVKMKEKGDIPEGYSVSREKKERFSLILESASTNQTSMYLCASSLGNRVYEQYFGPGTRLTVT.